This T cell receptor beta chain was found in a study of human T cells and chemical hapten exposure (dated by TCRdb to the early 2020s). About the investigation overall: For sensitization, 2% DPC in acetone was applied to an approximately 2 cm by approximately 2 cm area of upper inner arm skin. Libraries were pooled for sequencing, and per-sample TCR yields varied mainly because of small differences in library volumes within the pool. This study followed changes in the peripheral blood TCR repertoire in vivo during primary and secondary sensitization of alopecia patients to the hapten diphenylcyclopropenone (DPC). Patient blood was sampled pre-sensitization (week 0) and at 2, 6 and about 24 weeks after DPC sensitization. Patch tests used Finn chambers with 0.01% DPC on the upper back, scored after 6 days by International Contact Dermatitis Research Group standards. Throughout the approximately 25-week study period, patients were also given weekly therapeutic DPC doses on the scalp. The mostly female patient cohort included alopecia areata with under or over 50% scalp involvement, alopecia totalis and alopecia universalis. Twenty-nine alopecia patients provided blood for TCR sequencing at one to four time points (pre-sensitization, 2, 6 and 24 weeks). General conclusions and limits of the study: The number of TCRs above 1 in 1000 frequency did not change with DPC sensitization; there was no evidence of global repertoire structure alterations. Compared with pre-sensitization or healthy control sets, expanded TCRs formed significantly more large CDR3 similarity clusters, which is consistent with antigen-driven responses. Because every patient had alopecia, a presumed autoimmune disease, the patients' immune response might differ from that of healthy individuals. Patch test score correlated positively with the number of PT1 expanded TCRs, reaching significance at thresholds 8, 16 and 32 but not at 4. After repeated subsampling, changes were observed in the strength of the expansion versus patch-test correlation and in the threshold at which the correlation became significant.

Details on this clonotype: Its target antigen remains unknown. No base-level quality is on record; no much larger clone is a single base apart.

The method was RACE. Sequencing took place on a NextSeq 500. During library preparation, unique molecular identifiers were attached to individual cDNA molecules so that TCRs could be counted quantitatively and reproducibly. Each blood RNA sample was used to sequence both TCR alpha and TCR beta chains. Concerning the study's data processing: Samples had a median of 95,638 TCRs, with a range from about 23,224 to 750,000. The Decombinator software suite was used to annotate the V, J and CDR3 of the TCR reads. For PS versus PT1 abundance plots, all samples were subsampled to the same number of TCRs (28,000). TCRs were defined as expanded if absent before sensitization and observed at least eight times at the 2-week time point. Using fastp trimming at Q25 and MiXCR clonotype assembly, TCRdb reanalyzed the public sequencing data and kept in-frame beta chains. All rows with the same CDR3 protein become a single entry with the most common DNA and genes. The V and J calls were not made by the authors but by TCRdb's processing. For this sample the table gives tens of thousands of distinct CDR3 sequences, of which 11% to 15% were detected only once. The top ten clones comprise roughly 4.5% of the sample.

The time point label of this sample denotes: pre-sensitization, week 0. Per the publication, the treatment or condition label means: therapeutic diphenylcyclopropenone sensitization with weekly scalp DPC. At each patch-test visit, blood was drawn before the patch test was applied. Patients were eligible if aged 18 to 70, diagnosed with alopecia and judged suitable for DPC therapy, and pregnant patients were excluded. Total RNA was extracted from unfractionated whole blood that had been collected in Tempus Blood RNA tubes. As encoded in the germline V gene, CDR1 is MNHEY while CDR2 is SVGAGI. Relative to germline, V is missing 6 bases and J is missing 3 bases, with 7 bases of the junction outside any gene match. The CDR3 starts with the cysteine, ends with the phenylalanine, and has 15 residues. CDR3 DNA only is kept here, 45 bases in frame from base 1.

Rearrangement joined TRBV6-5 to TRBJ2-1, and 8 junction bases match TRBD2. This clonotype was sampled from a woman aged 45-59 years with alopecia areata. Some clones in this sample may be carry-over from other donors' samples. The sample here was whole blood, taken in connection with sensitization to the hapten diphenylcyclopropenone (DPC). The DNA sequence is as follows: TGTGCCAGCAGACGAGCGGGAGTCGGCTACAATGAGCAGTTCTTC. This translates into CASRRAGVGYNEQFF.